This T cell receptor beta chain was found in a study of OX40 agonist ivuxolimab in advanced cancers. V dropped 1 base and J dropped 5 bases, with 21 bases sitting between them. The CDR3 spans 16 residues. The germline V gene encodes CDR1 GTSNPN and CDR2 SVGIG (reference sequence). Profiling relied on immunoSEQ multiplex PCR, and the TCRdb table lists in-frame clones only, not all of them. The sample has tens of thousands of clones; roughly 86% are singletons. The source of this sequence is an adult with an advanced solid tumor such as melanoma, head and neck, liver or kidney cancer. The specimen was CD4+ or CD8+ T cells sorted from blood, collected in a trial of the OX40 agonist ivuxolimab. The gene calls are TRBV30 and TRBJ2-7; D could derive from TRBD1 or TRBD2 (5 bases each). CDR3 in DNA: TGTGCCTGGAGTGAACTCACCGGGACGAGGTTACACGAGCAGTACTTC. It is translated as CAWSELTGTRLHEQYF.